The entry below gives a single TCR beta chain sequence along with its context. No antigen is known for it. This sample is part of a study of T cell repertoires in cytomegalovirus infection. Broader study findings: Cumulative public TCR beta family frequency identified carriers of CMV plus the relevant HLA. HLA-C-restricted TCR beta clonotypes specific for CMV led the ex vivo response.

Per germline, CDR1 SGHAT and CDR2 FQNNGV. The CDR3 consists of 12 residues. V lost 3 bases, J lost 7 bases, and 8 bases lay in between. One entry per CDR3 protein results from TCRdb running MiXCR on the reads. The top ten clones hold approximately 13% of a sample with fewer than 300,000 distinct CDR3 sequences, more than 20% of them seen once. This clonotype was obtained from a human donor in good health (CMV status not recorded). Some clones in this sample may be carry-over from other donors' samples. Source material: PBMCs. The rearrangement joins TRBV11-2 to TRBJ2-3; D is ambiguous. The CDR3 DNA reads TGTGCCAGCAGCTTGGAGCTACATACGCAGTATTTT. Its protein product is CASSLELHTQYF.